This T cell receptor (beta chain) was recovered during a study of cytomegalovirus exposure and HLA in healthy donors. Whole-study findings and limits: Immune exposure data for these donors was limited to CMV serostatus.

The PCR contained 60 Vbeta and 13 Jbeta primers. Data came from immunoSEQ multiplex PCR; TCRdb stores just in-frame clones and leaves some out. The sample includes over 100,000 clones, 70% to 80% of them seen just once. With respect to this clone: Its antigen is not known.

V was pared by 7 bases and J by 3 bases, with 9 bases between. The CDR3 contains 12 residues. Germline loops: CDR1 MDHEN, CDR2 SYDVKM. The receptor was derived from a female donor in good health and CMV-seronegative. The chain combines TRBV28 with TRBJ1-2, with D maybe TRBD1 (5 bases). The specimen sequenced was PBMCs. CDR3 nucleotides: TGTGCCAGCACCAGGGTTGACTATGGCTACACCTTC. It translates to CASTRVDYGYTF.